The sequence of this T cell receptor (beta chain) was determined in a study of early stage breast cancer tumors. Study-wide context: ER+/PR+/HER2- status applied to about 70% of the 16 invasive breast tumors.

Study-level points and caveats: Compared with adjacent normal breast, tumors showed approximately 2.5-fold denser, more clonal T cells.

Of note for this clone: Its antigen is undetermined.

Repertoires were generated with immunoSEQ multiplex PCR, while TCRdb's copy carries only in-frame clones and drops some. The sample consists of tens of thousands of clones, around 68% of them appearing once. V dropped 6 bases and J dropped 4 bases, with 13 bases sitting between them. CDR1 and CDR2 (germline): SGHDT, YYEEEE. The CDR3 consists of 13 residues. The sequencing input was blood. This receptor was obtained from a person aged 55-75 years with breast cancer. This chain joins TRBV5-6 and TRBJ1-2; D remains ambiguous. CDR3 in amino acids: CASIHRRLYGYTF. The CDR3 nucleotides are TGTGCCAGCATCCACCGGAGACTCTATGGCTACACCTTC.